This TCR beta chain was captured in a study of cytomegalovirus exposure and HLA in healthy donors. Study-wide points: Analysis was carried out at a later point, and it linked a missense DCLRE1C variant to TCR beta V- and J-gene trimming. As a later analysis revealed, the rate of TCR association differed by HLA locus, with DRB1 most and HLA-C fewest. A likely sequencing artifact accounted for one observed cluster of highly shared sequence variants.

J gave up 8 bases and V 0 bases, and 7 bases lay outside the gene matches. Germline V gene lookup returns CDR1 SNHLY and CDR2 FYNNEI. The length of the CDR3 is 15 residues. Comments on this clone: The antigen is undetermined.

PCR employed 60 Vbeta and 13 Jbeta primers. The protocol was immunoSEQ multiplex PCR, while the TCRdb copy is restricted to in-frame clones and leaves out a portion. Seen here are some 120,000 clones, 8.5% observed once, and the top ten hold under 5.5%. The receptor comes from a man aged 40-50 years in good health and CMV-seronegative. The specimen was PBMCs. The rearrangement uses TRBV2 and TRBJ2-1; 7 nucleotides line up with TRBD1. CDR3 residues: CASSEARTGAYEQFF. As DNA, the CDR3 is TGTGCCAGCAGTGAAGCCCGGACAGGCGCGTATGAGCAGTTCTTC.